The sequence of this TCR beta chain was determined in a study of cytomegalovirus exposure and HLA in healthy donors. CDR3 size: 14 residues. Trimming left V 4 bases short and J 3 bases short, with 12 bases between. Study findings and constraints: Researchers reported that a few CMV-associated chains were confirmed in vitro as CMV antigen-specific. There were some public TCRs occurring in many donors, but most TCR sequences were rare. A previous analysis found most TCR beta V segments productive roughly 87% or roughly 30% of the time.

Amplification used 60 Vbeta primers and 13 Jbeta primers. Data came from immunoSEQ multiplex PCR; TCRdb stores just in-frame clones and leaves some out. The table lists about 160,000 clones, approximately 86% of them singletons. In regard to this clone: Its antigen is undetermined.

The material sequenced was PBMCs. The chain employs TRBV23-1 and TRBJ1-1; D not resolved. TRBV23-1 is an ORF; its function is uncertain. The receptor comes from a male donor in good health and CMV-seronegative. The CDR3, as DNA: TGCGCCAGCAGTCGAGCGATAAGGCACACTGAAGCTTTCTTT. Translated: CASSRAIRHTEAFF.